This TCR beta chain was found in a study of T cells expressing NK-cell markers. Germline V lookup: CDR1 SEHNR, CDR2 FQNEAQ (reference sequence). The CDR3 extends over 17 amino acids. Using the 5' RACE reads, TCRdb records one entry per CDR3 protein without DNA. This sample carries about 370,000 distinct CDR3 sequences, with about 10% going to the ten biggest clones. Study observations and caveats: Topping the CD3+CD56-NKG2C+ fraction as well were these clonotypes, in several donors. Among CD8+ T cells from several donors, dominant NKG2C+ clonotypes accounted for about 1.0-7.0%.

As regards this clonotype: As yet, its antigen is unknown.

The J gene is TRBJ2-5, the V gene TRBV7-9; with no DNA, the TCRdb D assignment of TRBD2 cannot be verified. The receptor was isolated from a woman aged 50 to 65 in good health. The sample taken for sequencing was blood T cells: a sorted CD56 or NKG2C T cell subset, CD4+ or CD8+ T cells, or bulk PBMC T cells (not recorded which). The CDR3 reads CASSPTPGTGEGETQYF.